The 28 T cell receptor beta chains below all came from one sample that was sequenced in a study of shared clonotypes between healthy human individuals. Clones were sequenced by immunoSEQ multiplex PCR, and TCRdb holds only the in-frame ones, with some missing. The table lists some 2.4 million clones, roughly 93% of them singletons. Input material: naive CD4+ T cells from PBMCs. Noted subset: CD45RA+ positively selected. The receptors here all came from a man between 18 and 35 years old in good health. Some clones in this sample may be carry-over from other donors' samples.

This chain uses TRBV15 with TRBJ2-3; 10 bases fit TRBD2. The length of the CDR3 is 15 residues. Germline-derived CDR1 and CDR2 are LNHNV and YYDKDF (reference sequence). V shed 5 bases, J shed 3 bases, and the junction held 5 bases outside the gene matches. The DNA for the CDR3 is TGTGCCACCAGCCGAGGACTAGCGGCAACAGATACGCAGTATTTT. This sequence encodes CATSRGLAATDTQYF. The whole variable domain, filled in from reference TRBV15 and TRBJ2-3, reads DAMVIQNPRYQVTQFGKPVTLSCSQTLNHNVMYWYQQKSSQAPKLLFHYYDKDFNNEADTPDNFQSRRPNTSFCFLDIRSPGLGDTAMYLCATSRGLAATDTQYFGPGTRLTVL.

This clone has just one count. V usage is TRBV19 and J usage is TRBJ2-1, with D tentatively TRBD2 (7 bases). Trimming took off 6 bases at V and 8 bases at J, with 20 bases between the two ends. Per the germline V gene, CDR1 is LNHDA and CDR2 is SQIVND (reference sequence). This CDR3 comprises 15 residues. CDR3 amino acids: CASRDRGAWSDEQFF. The CDR3 DNA reads TGTGCCAGTAGAGATCGGGGGGCGTGGAGCGATGAGCAGTTCTTC.

V and J are TRBV7-2 and TRBJ2-3, with D hard to call. The CDR3 runs to 15 residues. Germline V CDR1 and CDR2: SGHTA, FQGNSA. The ends were cut back, 1 base at V and 0 bases at J, with 8 bases in the middle. CDR3 amino acids: CASSLGPPSTDTQYF. CDR3 nucleotide sequence: TGTGCCAGCAGCTTAGGTCCCCCCAGCACAGATACGCAGTATTTT.

The rearrangement uses TRBV5-6 and TRBJ2-1; D is perhaps TRBD2 (6 bases). Trimming cost V 0 bases and J 4 bases, with 17 bases left between them. The CDR3 is made up of 17 amino acids. Germline CDR1 reads SGHDT; CDR2 reads YYEEEE. Written as DNA, the CDR3 is TGTGCCAGCAGCTTGGAAAGGGGCGGGATTGGGTACAATGAGCAGTTCTTC. Its translation is CASSLERGGIGYNEQFF.

A few counts support this clone. The chain recombines TRBV7-9 with TRBJ2-1, with D possibly being TRBD2 (6 bases). V lost 3 bases and J lost 6, with 9 bases in between. CDR1 and CDR2 (germline): SEHNR, FQNEAQ (reference sequence). This CDR3 spans 13 amino acids. CDR3 nucleotides: TGTGCCAGCAGCTTTTTCGGGGGCAATGAGCAGTTCTTC. The encoded protein is CASSFFGGNEQFF.

The genes are TRBV10-3 and TRBJ2-7, with D maybe TRBD2 (6 bases). The germline V and J ends were trimmed by 4 bases and 6 bases, with 19 bases remaining between them. From germline, CDR1 is ENHRY and CDR2 SYGVKD. CDR3 length: 15 amino acids. The CDR3 loop reads CAISAPEGTSPEQYF. CDR3 DNA sequence: TGTGCCATCAGTGCCCCGGAGGGTACCTCTCCCGAGCAGTACTTC.

The chain joins TRBV7-3 to TRBJ2-1; no reliable D call. Trimming pared 5 bases from V and 2 bases from J, leaving 16 bases between. This CDR3 is built from 16 residues. Germline V gene sequence: CDR1 SGHTA, CDR2 FQGTGA. The CDR3 protein is CASSPQRALTYNEQFF. The CDR3 coding sequence is TGTGCCAGCAGCCCCCAGAGAGCGTTAACCTACAATGAGCAGTTCTTC.

V usage is TRBV30 and J usage is TRBJ2-2; TRBD1 aligns across 10 bases. Germline trimming cut 2 bases from V and 4 bases from J; bases unmatched to any gene: 4. The CDR3 consists of 15 residues. Germline assignment: CDR1 GTSNPN and CDR2 SVGIG (reference sequence). CDR3 in amino acids: CAWSRGQGLTGELFF. CDR3 bases: TGTGCCTGGAGTCGGGGACAGGGGCTCACCGGGGAGCTGTTTTTT.

This clone was recorded only once. This chain uses TRBV10-2 with TRBJ2-2; 7 bases are a match to TRBD1. Germline CDR1 reads WSHSY; CDR2 reads SAAADI. The J segment lost 2 bases and the V segment lost 4 bases, leaving 1 base of the junction unmatched. The CDR3 has 14 amino acids. The CDR3 loop reads CASSGQGNTGELFF. As DNA, the CDR3 is TGCGCCAGCAGTGGACAGGGAAACACCGGGGAGCTGTTTTTT.

CDR3 coding DNA: TGTGCCAGCAGCTTAGCGGAGGGACGCTACAATGAGCAGTTCTTC. Encoded protein: CASSLAEGRYNEQFF. The J gene is TRBJ2-1, the V gene TRBV7-2; D might be TRBD2 (6 bases). This CDR3 region has 15 residues. The V end lost 0 bases, the J end lost 3 bases, and 9 bases lay between the germline ends. The germline gives CDR1 SGHTA, CDR2 FQGNSA.

A remark on this clone: It is unclear where the CDR3 begins or ends on the DNA, so no DNA is shown, and the CDR3 is as TCRdb lists it. Other DNA sequences in this specimen translate into the identical CDR3. V usage is TRBV28 and J usage is TRBJ1-2; the table's D call, TRBD1, was not checked against the DNA. Germline V gene data show CDR1 as MDHEN and CDR2 as SYDVKM. The CDR3 has 14 amino acids, counting both end residues. The CDR3 here is CASSSGQGLYGYTF.

CDR3 amino acids: CASSLLLLGGAETQYF. CDR3 nucleotide sequence: TGTGCCAGCAGTTTGCTCCTTTTGGGGGGAGCGGAGACCCAGTACTTC. The genes are TRBV28 and TRBJ2-5, with D perhaps matching TRBD2 (6 bases). The CDR3 is made up of 16 amino acids. V lost 3 bases to trimming and J lost 5 bases, with 19 bases between them. Germline V CDR1 and CDR2: MDHEN, SYDVKM.

The chain carries TRBV27 and TRBJ2-3; 9 bases align to TRBD1. CDR1 and CDR2 (germline): MNHEY, SMNVEV (reference sequence). The CDR3 has 14 amino acids. Trimming at V came to 4 bases and at J to 6 bases, leaving 5 bases not matched to a gene. The CDR3 sequence: CASSSKGTGDTQYF. The DNA of the CDR3 is TGTGCCAGCAGTTCGAAAGGGACAGGGGATACGCAGTATTTT.

The gene calls are TRBV7-8 and TRBJ2-5, with 8 bases lining up with TRBD1. Germline CDR1 reads SGHVS; CDR2 reads FQNEAQ. The CDR3 sequence is 13 residues long. The J segment lost 5 bases and the V segment lost 7 bases, leaving 6 bases of the junction unmatched. The CDR3 sequence is CASNSRGLETQYF. The DNA of the CDR3 is TGTGCCAGCAATAGCAGGGGGCTTGAGACCCAGTACTTC.

The chain couples TRBV5-1 to TRBJ2-4, with 13 bases identical to TRBD2. The junction had 10 bases not matched to a gene; V was cut back by 5 bases and J by 2 bases. The CDR3 spans 18 residues. Looked up from germline, CDR1 is SGHRS and CDR2 is YFSETQ. This chain's CDR3 is CASSSHGTSGKTKNIQYF. In nucleotides, the CDR3 is TGCGCCAGCAGTTCTCATGGGACTAGCGGGAAGACCAAAAACATTCAGTACTTC. Full variable domain (rest looked up from reference TRBV5-1 and TRBJ2-4): KAGVTQTPRYLIKTRGQQVTLSCSPISGHRSVSWYQQTPGQGLQFLFEYFSETQRNKGNFPGRFSGRQFSNSRSEMNVSTLELGDSALYLCASSSHGTSGKTKNIQYFGAGTRLSVL.

The chain links TRBV5-1 to TRBJ2-5; tentative D call: TRBD1 (6 bases). Germline V gives CDR1 SGHRS, CDR2 YFSETQ. The V end lost 0 bases, the J end lost 2 bases, and 14 bases lay between the germline ends. This CDR3 contains 16 residues. The CDR3 DNA follows: TGCGCCAGCAGCTTGGCGAGGGGACAAGCACAAGAGACCCAGTACTTC. It specifies CASSLARGQAQETQYF.

This chain uses TRBV6-5 with TRBJ2-3, with 7 bases aligning to TRBD1. Germline CDR1 reads MNHEY; CDR2 reads SVGAGI. Trimming at V came to 7 bases and at J to 7 bases, leaving 11 bases not matched to a gene. CDR3 size: 14 residues. CDR3 DNA: TGTGCCAGCACGACAGGGACCGCTATTAATACGCAGTATTTT. Translated, it gives CASTTGTAINTQYF.

Worth noting for this clone: The same CDR3 arises from other DNA sequences in this sample as well. V is TRBV7-2 and J is TRBJ1-1; D gene ambiguous. The CDR3 runs to 14 residues. The germline V gene encodes CDR1 SGHTA and CDR2 FQGNSA. Trimming took off 1 base at V and 1 base at J, with 7 bases between the two ends. CDR3 nucleotide sequence: TGTGCCAGCAGCTTAGGGCGGACGAACACTGAAGCTTTCTTT. Protein product: CASSLGRTNTEAFF.

This clone was detected only a few times. V gene TRBV9 combines with J gene TRBJ1-2; D is uncertain. The CDR3 runs to 12 residues. V dropped 4 bases and J dropped 5 bases, with 9 bases sitting between them. CDR1 and CDR2 (germline): SGDLS, YYNGEE. The CDR3 nucleotides read TGTGCCAGCAGCACCACGGAATATGGCTACACCTTC. Protein: CASSTTEYGYTF. The full variable domain, in which reference TRBV9 and TRBJ1-2 provide the parts outside the CDR3, is DSGVTQTPKHLITATGQRVTLRCSPRSGDLSVYWYQQSLDQGLQFLIQYYNGEERAKGNILERFSAQQFPDLHSELNLSSLELGDSALYFCASSTTEYGYTFGSGTRLTVV.

Note on this clone: Other DNA sequences in this sample translate to the same CDR3. The CDR3 DNA reads as TGTGCCAGCAGCTCCCCGGACAGGGGCTACGAGCAGTACTTC. This translates into CASSSPDRGYEQYF. The V and J genes are TRBV11-2 and TRBJ2-7, with 9 bases lining up with TRBD1. Germline V lookup: CDR1 SGHAT, CDR2 FQNNGV. Trimming at V came to 4 bases and at J to 3 bases, leaving 4 bases not matched to a gene. The CDR3 has 14 residues.

The V gene is TRBV20-1, the J gene TRBJ2-5; D possibly corresponds to TRBD2 (6 bases). Germline V gene lookup returns CDR1 DFQATT and CDR2 SNEGSKA (reference sequence). The length of the CDR3 is 9 residues. V lost 8 bases, J lost 7 bases, and 8 bases lay in between. The CDR3 DNA is TGCAGTCTCGGGGGGACCCAGTACTTC. Translated: CSLGGTQYF.

This chain connects TRBV5-4 to TRBJ2-1, with D perhaps matching TRBD1 (5 bases). Trimming removed 6 bases at V and 0 bases at J, with 13 bases between. CDR3 length: 15 residues. CDR1 and CDR2 (germline): SGHNT, YYREEE (reference sequence). The chain's CDR3 is CASNPQGGSYNEQFF. CDR3 DNA: TGTGCCAGCAACCCCCAGGGTGGCTCCTACAATGAGCAGTTCTTC. Variable domain in full (rest from reference TRBV5-4 and TRBJ2-1): ETGVTQSPTHLIKTRGQQVTLRCSSQSGHNTVSWYQQALGQGPQFIFQYYREEENGRGNFPPRFSGLQFPNYSSELNVNALELDDSALYLCASNPQGGSYNEQFFGPGTRLTVL.

This sequence joins TRBV30 and TRBJ1-2, with 7 nucleotides matching TRBD1. V shed 0 bases, J shed 2 bases, and the junction held 6 bases outside the gene matches. There are 15 residues in the CDR3. CDR1 is GTSNPN and CDR2 is SVGIG in the germline V gene (reference sequence). The CDR3 DNA sequence: TGTGCCTGGAGTGTACGTGAAGGGGGCAACTATGGCTACACCTTC. This translates into CAWSVREGGNYGYTF.

The rearrangement joins TRBV2 to TRBJ1-6, with a tentative D call TRBD1 (5 bases). V gave up 3 bases and J gave up 9 bases, with 9 bases separating them. Germline values: CDR1 SNHLY, CDR2 FYNNEI. The CDR3 has 13 residues. CDR3 sequence (DNA): TGTGCCAGCAGTGAGGGGCCCGGTTCACCCCTCCACTTT. It codes for CASSEGPGSPLHF.

The rearrangement uses TRBV30 and TRBJ2-7; the D gene could be TRBD1 or TRBD2 (6 bases each). The CDR3 runs to 15 residues. From germline, CDR1 is GTSNPN and CDR2 SVGIG (reference sequence). Trimming removed 0 bases at V and 5 bases at J, with 17 bases between. The CDR3 loop reads CAWSVARGGGNEQYF. In nucleotides, the CDR3 is TGTGCCTGGAGTGTAGCCAGGGGCGGAGGGAACGAGCAGTACTTC.

The chain uses TRBV15 and TRBJ2-5, with D hard to call. CDR3 length equals 14 residues. Between the trimmed V and J ends, which lost 3 bases and 5 bases, there was a span of 13 bases. Germline V CDR1 and CDR2: LNHNV, YYDKDF (reference sequence). This CDR3 reads CATSRGLLGETQYF. The CDR3 bases are TGTGCCACCAGCAGGGGCCTTTTGGGTGAGACCCAGTACTTC.

This sequence joins TRBV2 and TRBJ1-3; possibly TRBD1 for D (6 bases). The V end lost 5 bases, the J end lost 3 bases, and 20 bases lay between the germline ends. This CDR3 has 17 amino acids. Germline V gene sequence: CDR1 SNHLY, CDR2 FYNNEI. The CDR3 region has the DNA TGTGCCAGCAGTCTCCAGGGTAGGGGACAAAATGGAAACACCATATATTTT. It is translated as CASSLQGRGQNGNTIYF.

This clone was observed once. This chain joins TRBV7-6 and TRBJ1-4, with a tentative D call TRBD1 (6 bases). V was pared by 5 bases and J by 8 bases, with 12 bases between. CDR1 is SGHVS and CDR2 is FNYEAQ in the germline V gene. This CDR3 spans 13 amino acids. The CDR3 loop reads CASSDEGGEKLFF. CDR3 DNA sequence: TGTGCCAGCAGCGACGAAGGGGGGGAAAAACTGTTTTTT.